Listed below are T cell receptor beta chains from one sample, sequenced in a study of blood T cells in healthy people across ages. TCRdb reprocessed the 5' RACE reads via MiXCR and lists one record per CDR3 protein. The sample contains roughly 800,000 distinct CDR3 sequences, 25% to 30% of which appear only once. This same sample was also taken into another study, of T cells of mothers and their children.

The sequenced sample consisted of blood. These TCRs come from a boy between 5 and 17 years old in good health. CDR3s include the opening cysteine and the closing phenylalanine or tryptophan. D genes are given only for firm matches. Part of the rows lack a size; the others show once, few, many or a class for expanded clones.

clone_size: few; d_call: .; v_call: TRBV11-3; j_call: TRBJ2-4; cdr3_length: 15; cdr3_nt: TGTGCCAGCAGCTTAGGTTTCGGCGAGGAAAACATTCAGTACTTC; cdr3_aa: CASSLGFGEENIQYF
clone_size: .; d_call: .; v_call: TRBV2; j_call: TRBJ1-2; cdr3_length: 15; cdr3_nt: TGTGCCAGCAGTGCCCTGGTTGGGTTGGGCTATGGCTACACCTTC; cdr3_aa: CASSALVGLGYGYTF
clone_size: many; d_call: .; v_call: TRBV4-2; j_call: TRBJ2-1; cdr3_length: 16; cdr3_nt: TGTGCCAGCAGCCCCCGGGACAAGAGTTTGGACAATGAGCAGTTCTTC; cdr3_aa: CASSPRDKSLDNEQFF
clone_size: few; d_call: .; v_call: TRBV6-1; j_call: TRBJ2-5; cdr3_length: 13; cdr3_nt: TGTGCCAGCAGTGAAGGGGGGTGGGGGACCCAGTACTTC; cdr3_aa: CASSEGGWGTQYF
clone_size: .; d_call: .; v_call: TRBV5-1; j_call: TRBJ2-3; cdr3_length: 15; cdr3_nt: TGCGCCAGCAGCTTGGGGCAGACTAGCACAGATACGCAGTATTTT; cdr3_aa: CASSLGQTSTDTQYF
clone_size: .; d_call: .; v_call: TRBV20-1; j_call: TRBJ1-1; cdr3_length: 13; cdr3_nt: TGCAGTGCTAGAGACCCGGGGAACACCGAAGCTTTCTTT; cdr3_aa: CSARDPGNTEAFF
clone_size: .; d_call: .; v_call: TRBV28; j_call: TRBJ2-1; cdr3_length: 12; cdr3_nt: TGTGCCAGCAGTTCAGGGTCCAATGAGCAGTTCTTC; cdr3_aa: CASSSGSNEQFF
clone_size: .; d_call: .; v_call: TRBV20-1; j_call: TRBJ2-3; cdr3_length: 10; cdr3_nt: TGCAGTGCGACGGGGGATACGCAGTATTTT; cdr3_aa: CSATGDTQYF
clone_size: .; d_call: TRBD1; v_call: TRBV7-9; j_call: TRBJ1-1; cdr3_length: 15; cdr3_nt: TGTGCCAGCAGCTGGGACAGGGGGCGCGACACTGAAGCTTTCTTT; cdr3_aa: CASSWDRGRDTEAFF
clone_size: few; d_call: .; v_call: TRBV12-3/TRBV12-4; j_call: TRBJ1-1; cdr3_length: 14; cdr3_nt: TGTGCCAGCACCTTACTTTCCCCGGGCACTGAAGCTTTCTTT; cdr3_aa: CASTLLSPGTEAFF
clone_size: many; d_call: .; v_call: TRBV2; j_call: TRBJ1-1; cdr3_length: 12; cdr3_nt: TGTGCCAGCAGCCCCGTTAACACTGAAGCTTTCTTT; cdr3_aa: CASSPVNTEAFF
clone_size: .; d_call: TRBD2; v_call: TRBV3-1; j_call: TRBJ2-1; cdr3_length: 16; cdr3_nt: TGTGCCAGCAGCAGGGGGACTAGCGGTAACTACAATGAGCAGTTCTTC; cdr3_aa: CASSRGTSGNYNEQFF
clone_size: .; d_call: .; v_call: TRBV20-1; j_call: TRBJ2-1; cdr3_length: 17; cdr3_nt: TGCAGTGCTCCTGACAGCCTCTGGAGGGGGTCCTACAATGAGCAGTTCTTC; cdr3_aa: CSAPDSLWRGSYNEQFF
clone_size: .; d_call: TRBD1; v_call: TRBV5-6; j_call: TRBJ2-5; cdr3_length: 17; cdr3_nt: TGTGCCAGCAGCTTGGAGGCCTCGTTGGACAGGGGAGAGACCCAGTACTTC; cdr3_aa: CASSLEASLDRGETQYF
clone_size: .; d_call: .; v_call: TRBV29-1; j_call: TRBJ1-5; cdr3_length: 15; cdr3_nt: TGCAGCGTTGCCGCAGGATGGGGCTCCGGTCAGCCCCAGCATTTT; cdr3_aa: CSVAAGWGSGQPQHF